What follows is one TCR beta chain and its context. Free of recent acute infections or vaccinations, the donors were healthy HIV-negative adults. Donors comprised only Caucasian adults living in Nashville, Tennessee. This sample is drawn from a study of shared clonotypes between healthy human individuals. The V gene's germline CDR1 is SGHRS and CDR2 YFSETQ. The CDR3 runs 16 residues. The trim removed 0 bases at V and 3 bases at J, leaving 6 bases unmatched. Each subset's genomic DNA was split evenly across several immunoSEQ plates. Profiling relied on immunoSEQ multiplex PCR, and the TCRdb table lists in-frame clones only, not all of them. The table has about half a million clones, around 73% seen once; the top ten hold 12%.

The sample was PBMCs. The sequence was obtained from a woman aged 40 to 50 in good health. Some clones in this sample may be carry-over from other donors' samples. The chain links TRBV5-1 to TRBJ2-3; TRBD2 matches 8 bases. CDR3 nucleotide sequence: TGCGCCAGCAGCTTGGGAGCGGGAGTGGGGACAGATACGCAGTATTTT. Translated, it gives CASSLGAGVGTDTQYF.